The 24 T cell receptor beta chains below come from one sample, sequenced in a study of T cell repertoires in cytomegalovirus infection. TCRdb analysed the reads with MiXCR anew, one entry per CDR3 protein. Of about 180,000 distinct CDR3 sequences in the sample, roughly an eighth were seen once. The source material was PBMCs. The receptors were sampled from a human donor in good health (CMV status not recorded). Some clones in this sample may be carry-over from other donors' samples.

There are a few counts of this clonotype. The chain combines TRBV4-3 with TRBJ2-7, with TRBD1 as a possible D gene (6 bases). The CDR3 runs to 15 residues. The germline V and J ends were trimmed by 5 bases and 4 bases, with 18 bases remaining between them. Germline assignment: CDR1 LGHNA and CDR2 YSLEER. The CDR3 coding sequence is TGCGCCAGCAGCGCCAACCGGGACACCATTTACGAGCAGTACTTC. Its protein is CASSANRDTIYEQYF.

This clonotype was found a few times. The V call is TRBV7-2, the J call TRBJ2-1; either TRBD1 or TRBD2 may supply D (5 bases each). Germline values: CDR1 SGHTA, CDR2 FQGNSA. V shed 2 bases and J shed 6 bases, with 11 bases lying between them. This CDR3 has 14 residues. The CDR3 loop is CASSLRGTRNEQFF. CDR3 coding DNA: TGTGCCAGCAGCTTAAGAGGGACCCGCAATGAGCAGTTCTTC.

In its sample, this clonotype was seen many times. The V and J genes are TRBV7-2 and TRBJ1-2; D possibly corresponds to TRBD1 (6 bases). The CDR3 contains 13 residues. V shed 5 bases and J shed 7 bases, with 14 bases lying between them. Germline V lookup: CDR1 SGHTA, CDR2 FQGNSA. This CDR3 reads CASSTRQEGGYTF. DNA of the CDR3: TGTGCCAGCAGCACCCGACAGGAGGGTGGCTACACCTTC.

This clonotype was recorded many times. The chain uses TRBV6-2 or TRBV6-3 and TRBJ2-1; 8 bases map to TRBD2. V shed 0 bases and J 3 bases; nucleotides not matched to a gene: 7. Germline V CDR1 and CDR2: MNHEY, SVGEGT. The CDR3 spans 17 residues. CDR3: CASSYSPSGGIYNEQFF. In DNA, the CDR3 is TGTGCCAGCAGTTACTCCCCGAGCGGGGGCATCTACAATGAGCAGTTCTTC.

This clonotype was observed many times. The chain carries TRBV25-1 and TRBJ2-1; a weak D match, TRBD1 (5 bases). CDR1 is MGHDK, CDR2 SYGVNS, per germline. Trimming took 4 bases from V and 7 from J, leaving 11 bases between them. The CDR3 consists of 13 residues. The CDR3 is CASSAKAGNEQFF. CDR3 sequence (DNA): TGTGCCAGCAGTGCAAAAGCAGGGAATGAGCAGTTCTTC.

This clonotype was observed many times. The chain combines TRBV4-2 with TRBJ2-1, with 12 bases fitting TRBD2. This CDR3 has 13 residues. From germline, CDR1 is LGHNA and CDR2 YNFKEQ. V lost 4 bases, J lost 10 bases, and 2 bases stayed unmatched. The CDR3 here is CASSLGLAGEQFF. The CDR3, as DNA: TGTGCCAGCAGCCTAGGACTAGCGGGAGAGCAGTTCTTC.

This clonotype was seen ten or more times. The chain combines TRBV7-2 with TRBJ2-1, with D maybe TRBD2 (5 bases). CDR1 and CDR2 (germline): SGHTA, FQGNSA. With 1 base removed from V and 12 bases from J, the gap between germline ends came to 16 bases. The CDR3 sequence is 14 residues long. The CDR3 nucleotides are TGTGCCAGCAGCTTAGAGGTTCGGAGGAGTGGGCAGTTCTTC. Its translation is CASSLEVRRSGQFF.

To note about this clonotype: One end of the junction is discordant with germline, which a read error may explain. The chain couples TRBV2 to TRBJ2-7, with D maybe TRBD1 (6 bases). This CDR3 comprises 11 residues. Germline values: CDR1 SNHLY, CDR2 FYNNEI. The DNA for the CDR3 is TGTGCCAGCAGCGTCGACAGGAGTCCGAGCTTC. It is translated as CASSVDRSPSF.

This clonotype was counted a few times. This sequence joins TRBV25-1 and TRBJ2-7; D remains ambiguous. The CDR3 extends over 11 amino acids. In germline, CDR1 is MGHDK, CDR2 SYGVNS. With 4 bases removed from V and 4 bases from J, the gap between germline ends came to 5 bases. In nucleotides, the CDR3 is TGTGCCAGCAGTGGGCTTTACGAGCAGTACTTC. Amino acid sequence: CASSGLYEQYF.

About this clonotype: A much larger clonotype is one base distant, so this may be a read error. The chain has TRBV7-9 and TRBJ2-7, with 8 bases matching TRBD1. The CDR3 totals 15 residues. The germline V gene encodes CDR1 SEHNR and CDR2 FQNEAQ (reference sequence). In DNA, the CDR3 is TGTGCCAGCAGCCCCGGAGACAGGGGACGCTACGAGCGGTACTTC. Translating it yields CASSPGDRGRYERYF.

This clonotype was observed a few times. This sequence joins TRBV6-6 and TRBJ2-5; D tentatively fits TRBD1 or TRBD2 (6 bases each). Trimming removed 5 bases from V and 7 bases from J, with 17 bases in between. Looked up from germline, CDR1 is MNHNY and CDR2 is SVGAGI (reference sequence). The CDR3 contains 14 residues. The CDR3 nucleotides read TGTGCCAGCAGTCGAACGGGGGACACGGGGACCCAGTACTTC. Translating gives CASSRTGDTGTQYF.

Many counts were recorded for this clonotype. The chain is built from TRBV7-2 and TRBJ2-1; 10 nucleotides agree with TRBD2. V lost 3 bases to trimming and J lost 10 bases; unmatched junction nucleotides: 6. From germline, CDR1 is SGHTA and CDR2 FQGNSA. The CDR3 loop spans 14 amino acids. The CDR3 DNA reads TGTGCCAGCAGCTTGCGACTAGCGGGTGGGGAGCAGTTCTTC. Its translation is CASSLRLAGGEQFF.

This clonotype was seen repeatedly, ten times or more. The chain has TRBV12-5 and TRBJ2-7; 9 positions agree with TRBD1. Trimming at V came to 6 bases and at J to 2 bases, leaving 8 bases not matched to a gene. Germline V gene sequence: CDR1 LGHNT, CDR2 FRNRAP. CDR3 length: 15 amino acids. CDR3 in amino acids: CASGRGTGPTYEQYF. CDR3 bases: TGTGCTAGTGGACGCGGGACAGGGCCTACCTACGAGCAGTACTTC.

This clonotype was detected a few times. This chain joins TRBV18 and TRBJ1-6; 8 positions agree with TRBD1. CDR1 and CDR2 from the germline V gene are KGHSH and LQKENI. The CDR3 has 17 residues. The trim removed 2 bases at V and 4 bases at J, leaving 7 bases unmatched. The CDR3 spells CASSPRRTGSYNSPLHF. The DNA of the CDR3 is TGTGCCAGCTCACCAAGGCGGACAGGGTCTTATAATTCACCCCTCCACTTT.

This rearrangement joins TRBV27 to TRBJ2-7; 10 bases fit TRBD1. The CDR3 length is 14 residues. The V gene end was trimmed by 3 bases and the J gene end by 4 bases; junction bases not matched to a gene: 3. From germline, CDR1 is MNHEY and CDR2 SMNVEV (reference sequence). The CDR3 loop reads CASSFGTGEYEQYF. CDR3 nucleotides: TGTGCCAGCAGTTTCGGGACAGGGGAGTACGAGCAGTACTTC.

Regarding this clonotype: The conserved phenylalanine or tryptophan is not found at the CDR3 terminus, so this likely reflects a read error. The DNA is left out, because the CDR3 cannot be placed on it with certainty; the CDR3 is given as TCRdb lists it. V and J are TRBV20-1 and TRBJ2-1. The CDR3 has 15 amino acids, counting both end residues. Germline V CDR1 and CDR2: DFQATT, SNEGSKA (reference sequence). This chain's CDR3 is CSASSGGLPHNEQLV.

Ten or more counts support this clonotype. The chain carries TRBV6-2 or TRBV6-3 and TRBJ2-7, with 10 bases fitting TRBD2. With V trimmed by 4 bases and J by 6 bases, 6 bases remained unmatched. CDR3 size: 14 residues. Germline CDR1 is MNHEY and CDR2 is SVGEGT. The DNA of the CDR3 is TGTGCCAGCAGTTCTCATAGGACTAGCGGCGAGCAGTACTTC. It specifies CASSSHRTSGEQYF.

Ten or more counts support this clonotype. The V gene is TRBV6-2 or TRBV6-3, the J gene TRBJ2-7; 7 bases agree with TRBD1. The germline CDR1 and CDR2 sequences are MNHEY and SVGEGT. The CDR3 has 14 residues. The J segment lost 7 bases and the V segment lost 6 bases, leaving 12 bases of the junction unmatched. The chain's CDR3 is CASSREPGQREQYF. The CDR3 DNA reads TGTGCCAGCAGCCGTGAACCGGGACAGAGGGAGCAGTACTTC.

V is TRBV9 and J is TRBJ1-2; unclear D gene. This CDR3 is 12 amino acids long. Germline assignment: CDR1 SGDLS and CDR2 YYNGEE. Trimming removed 5 bases at V and 6 bases at J, with 11 bases between. The CDR3: CASSGDADGYTF. CDR3 coding DNA: TGTGCCAGCAGTGGAGACGCAGATGGCTACACCTTC.

The chain recombines TRBV29-1 with TRBJ2-3, with D perhaps TRBD1 (5 bases). Trimming shortened V by 4 bases and J by 2 bases, and 10 bases separated the two germline ends. The CDR3 is 13 amino acids. Germline CDR1 reads SQVTM; CDR2 reads ANQGSEA. This chain's CDR3 is CSVARGHTDTQYF. In DNA, the CDR3 is TGCAGCGTTGCTAGGGGCCACACAGATACGCAGTATTTT.

V usage is TRBV29-1 and J usage is TRBJ2-7; TRBD2 is a possible D gene (7 bases). Germline V gene lookup returns CDR1 SQVTM and CDR2 ANQGSEA. Trimming took off 0 bases at V and 4 bases at J, with 13 bases between the two ends. CDR3 size: 14 residues. CDR3 DNA sequence: TGCAGCGTTGAAGATCGGAGGGGGGGGTACGAGCAGTACTTC. This codes for CSVEDRRGGYEQYF.

This clonotype was counted many times. The V gene is TRBV6-2 or TRBV6-3, the J gene TRBJ2-1, with D possibly TRBD2 on 6 matching bases. V was clipped by 5 bases and J by 10 bases, with 12 bases between them. Germline V gene lookup returns CDR1 MNHEY and CDR2 SVGEGT. The CDR3 is 12 amino acids. CDR3 coding DNA: TGTGCCAGCAGTCGGGACTCCCGGGAGCAGTTCTTC. Translating it yields CASSRDSREQFF.

In this sample, this clonotype turned up many times. The chain is built from TRBV24-1 and TRBJ2-1; maybe TRBD1 (5 bases). Looked up from germline, CDR1 is KGHDR and CDR2 is SFDVKD. This CDR3 has 17 residues. The V and J ends lost 3 bases and 7 bases respectively, with 21 bases between them. The DNA of the CDR3 is TGTGCCACCAGTGATCCTCAGGGCCCAGCCGTTAGGAATGAGCAGTTCTTC. Its translation: CATSDPQGPAVRNEQFF.

This rearrangement joins TRBV6-2 or TRBV6-3 to TRBJ2-1; the match to TRBD2 covers 8 bases. The CDR3 totals 17 residues. V shed 0 bases, J shed 6 bases, and the junction held 10 bases outside the gene matches. Germline loops: CDR1 MNHEY, CDR2 SVGEGT. The CDR3 loop is CASSYSILASGFNEQFF. The CDR3 nucleotides are TGTGCCAGCAGTTACTCGATTTTGGCTAGCGGGTTCAATGAGCAGTTCTTC.